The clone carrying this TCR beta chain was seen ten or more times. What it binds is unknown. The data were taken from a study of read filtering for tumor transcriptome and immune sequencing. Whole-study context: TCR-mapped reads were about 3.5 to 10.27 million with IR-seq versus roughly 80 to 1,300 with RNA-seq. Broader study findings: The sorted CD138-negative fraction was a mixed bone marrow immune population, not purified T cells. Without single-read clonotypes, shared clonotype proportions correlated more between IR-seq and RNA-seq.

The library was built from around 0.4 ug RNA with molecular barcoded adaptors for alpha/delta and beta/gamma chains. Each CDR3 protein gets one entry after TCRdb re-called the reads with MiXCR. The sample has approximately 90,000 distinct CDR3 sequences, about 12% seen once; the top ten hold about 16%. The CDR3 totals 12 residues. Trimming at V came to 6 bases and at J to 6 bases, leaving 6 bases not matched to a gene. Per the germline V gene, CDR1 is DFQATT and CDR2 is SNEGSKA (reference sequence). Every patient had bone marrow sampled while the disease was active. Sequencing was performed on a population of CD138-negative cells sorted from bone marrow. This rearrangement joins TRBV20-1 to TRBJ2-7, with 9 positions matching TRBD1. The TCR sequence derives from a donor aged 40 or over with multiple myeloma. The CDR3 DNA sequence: TGCAGTGCAGGGACAGGGAGGCTCGAGCAGTACTTC. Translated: CSAGTGRLEQYF.